The entry below describes one TCR beta chain. As yet, its antigen is unknown. Germline CDR1 reads LNHDA; CDR2 reads SQIVND (reference sequence). The V gene lost 3 bases and the J gene lost 9 bases, with 6 bases spanning the gap. The length of the CDR3 is 12 residues. The sample is drawn from a study of T cell repertoires in cytomegalovirus infection. Study-level information: TCR beta signatures that were public indicated CMV infection and matching HLA type. Findings and limits, study-wide: Summed frequency of shared TCR beta families picked out CMV carriers who also had the relevant HLA. HLA-C-restricted CMV-specific TCR beta clonotypes prevailed in the ex vivo response.

TCRdb re-called the reads through MiXCR, storing one row per CDR3 protein. The sample comprises approximately 260,000 distinct CDR3 sequences, under 25% of which are singletons, and about 21% rests with the top ten. This sequence joins TRBV19 and TRBJ1-6; tentatively, D is TRBD1 (5 bases). The material sequenced was cultured PBMCs, taken from culture after CMV antigen stimulation. This receptor was taken from a human donor in good health (CMV status not recorded). Some clones in this sample may be carry-over from other donors' samples. The CDR3 bases are TGTGCCAGTAGTATTGGGGCTTCACCCCTCCACTTT. This codes for CASSIGASPLHF.